Described below is a single T cell receptor beta chain sequence and its context. The target of this receptor is not known. Per-base qualities were not stored, and no clone one base away is much larger. Library preparation used PCR. The sequencing machine was an Illumina HiSeq 2500. Unique molecular identifiers were incorporated into TCR beta cDNA libraries to reduce PCR and sequencing biases. Every 1 to 10 million input T cells yielded 500,000 or so cDNA molecules, meaning each molecule approximated one T cell. Patient libraries were prepared and sequenced with the same protocol used for the earlier healthy control dataset. Within a given batch, samples were prepared together, multiplexed and sequenced on the same HiSeq lane. In the paper's pipeline: Raw barcoded reads were processed with MIGEC, discarding single-read molecular identifier groups before consensus assembly and CDR3 extraction. Clonotype tables were post-analysed with VDJtools, and diversity was normalized by down-sampling all datasets to the smallest sample size. To correct batch-related cross-sample contamination, repertoire overlap clustering matched CDR3 amino acid sequences but not nucleotide sequences. The public reads were run again by TCRdb, first through fastp at Q25 and then through MiXCR, and only productive beta chains were kept. Here each entry gathers all rows of one CDR3 protein and keeps the most common genes and DNA. TCRdb, not the authors, supplied the V and J calls. The table for this sample lists 750,000 to 950,000 distinct CDR3 sequences; around 42% of them were counted only once. 4.9% of the sample goes to the ten largest clones.

V drops 5 bases and J drops 1 base, leaving 14 bases in between. Including cysteine and phenylalanine, the CDR3 has 15 amino acids. Only the CDR3 DNA is retained, 45 bases long and in frame from the first base. Based on the germline V gene, the CDR1 and CDR2 sequences are SGHDN and FVKESK. These data belong to a study of post-analysis software for immune sequencing data (dated by TCRdb to about 2015). Study-wide context: Relapsing-remitting, secondary progressive and progressive-relapsing multiple sclerosis were recorded as disease courses, and subtype annotation was lacking for some patients. A subset of samples was prepared in parallel using single-end sample barcoding, then pooled and co-amplified after Illumina adapter ligation. Patient repertoires were compared against 10 to 12 previously published healthy control repertoires from donors aged roughly 6 to 26 years. What the research found in general, with its limitations: The control group was slightly older than the multiple sclerosis patient group. Compared with controls, multiple sclerosis patients had significantly lower normalized Chao1 diversity, a finding suggesting substantial peripheral T-cell clonal expansion. Significantly higher frequencies in patients than in controls were found for roughly 5 TRBV segments, including TRBV5-6, TRBV5-1 and TRBV20-1. Direct clustering with F measure revealed strong co-clustering of samples prepared in the same batch, which led to a batch-effect correction.

TCR beta repertoires were profiled from peripheral blood of more than ten young patients with multiple sclerosis to demonstrate the VDJtools post-analysis software. The multiple sclerosis patients were children and adolescents ranging in age from roughly 6 to 16 years. This sequence uses TRBV14 and TRBJ1-2; no D gene is confidently identified. Sequenced material: blood. The receptor comes from a girl aged 5 to 17 with multiple sclerosis. The nucleotide sequence reads TGTGCCAGCAGCGCCAAAGTCGGGGTTAACTATGGCTACACCTTC. Its protein reads: CASSAKVGVNYGYTF.